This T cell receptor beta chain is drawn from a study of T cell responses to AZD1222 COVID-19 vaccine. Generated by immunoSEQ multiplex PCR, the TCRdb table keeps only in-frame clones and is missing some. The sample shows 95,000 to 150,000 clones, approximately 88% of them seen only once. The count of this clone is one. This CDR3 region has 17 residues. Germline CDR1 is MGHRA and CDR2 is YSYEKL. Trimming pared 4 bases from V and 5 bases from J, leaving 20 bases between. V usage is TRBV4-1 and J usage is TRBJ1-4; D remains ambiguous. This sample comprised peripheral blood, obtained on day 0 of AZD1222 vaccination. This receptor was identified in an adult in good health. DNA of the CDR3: TGCGCCAGCAGCCCTATTAAGTTACCGGGGTTCAATGAAAAACTGTTTTTT. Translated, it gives CASSPIKLPGFNEKLFF.